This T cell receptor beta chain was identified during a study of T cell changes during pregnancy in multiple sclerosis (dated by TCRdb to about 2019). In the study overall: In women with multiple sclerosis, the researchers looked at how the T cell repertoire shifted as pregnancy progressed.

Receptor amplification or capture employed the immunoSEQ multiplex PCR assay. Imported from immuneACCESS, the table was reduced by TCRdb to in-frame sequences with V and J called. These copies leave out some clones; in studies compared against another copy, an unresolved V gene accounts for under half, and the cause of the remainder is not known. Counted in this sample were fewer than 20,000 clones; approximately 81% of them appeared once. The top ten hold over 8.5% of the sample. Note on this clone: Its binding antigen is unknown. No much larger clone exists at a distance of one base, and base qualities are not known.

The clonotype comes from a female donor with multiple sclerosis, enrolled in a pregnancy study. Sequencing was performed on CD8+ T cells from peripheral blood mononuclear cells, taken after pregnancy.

The nucleotide sequence reads as follows: TGTGCCAGCAGTGAAGGACAGGGGGACGCGTCATTCTATGGCTACACCTTC. Translated, this gives CASSEGQGDASFYGYTF. The rearrangement joined TRBV6-4 to TRBJ1-2; 10 central nucleotides agree with TRBD1. Relative to germline, V is missing 3 bases and J is missing 4 bases, with 11 bases of the junction outside any gene match. Spanning cysteine to phenylalanine, the CDR3 consists of 17 amino acids. Of the read, only the CDR3 DNA is kept; its 51 bases are in frame from base 1. The germline V gene specifies MRHNA as CDR1 and SNTAGT as CDR2.